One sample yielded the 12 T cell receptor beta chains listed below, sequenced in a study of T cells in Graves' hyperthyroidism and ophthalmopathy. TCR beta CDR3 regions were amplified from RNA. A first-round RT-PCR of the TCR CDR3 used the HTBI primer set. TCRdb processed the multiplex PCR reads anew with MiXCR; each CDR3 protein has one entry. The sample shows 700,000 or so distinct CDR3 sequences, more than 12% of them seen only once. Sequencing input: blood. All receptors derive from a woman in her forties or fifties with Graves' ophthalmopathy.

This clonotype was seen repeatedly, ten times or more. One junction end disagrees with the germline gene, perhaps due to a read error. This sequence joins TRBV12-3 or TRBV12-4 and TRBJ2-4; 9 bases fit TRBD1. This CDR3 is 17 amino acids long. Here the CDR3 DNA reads TGTGCCAGCAGTGTAGCCGGGACAGGGTATGCCAAAAACATTCAGTACTTC. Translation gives CASSVAGTGYAKNIQYF.

CDR3 nucleotide sequence: TGTGCCAGCAGTTTATTTGGGCTAGCGGCAGACAATGAGCAGTTCTTC. Encoded protein: CASSLFGLAADNEQFF. The chain has TRBV27 and TRBJ2-1; TRBD2 matches at 7 bases. The CDR3 loop spans 16 amino acids. V was clipped by 1 base and J by 5 bases; unmatched bases: 8. Germline CDR1 reads MNHEY; CDR2 reads SMNVEV (reference sequence).

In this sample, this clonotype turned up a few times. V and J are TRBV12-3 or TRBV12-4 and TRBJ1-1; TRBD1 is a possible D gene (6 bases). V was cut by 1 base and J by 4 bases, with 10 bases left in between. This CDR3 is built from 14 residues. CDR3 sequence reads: CASSLEGVGTEAFF. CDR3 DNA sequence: TGTGCCAGCAGTTTAGAGGGGGTGGGCACTGAAGCTTTCTTT.

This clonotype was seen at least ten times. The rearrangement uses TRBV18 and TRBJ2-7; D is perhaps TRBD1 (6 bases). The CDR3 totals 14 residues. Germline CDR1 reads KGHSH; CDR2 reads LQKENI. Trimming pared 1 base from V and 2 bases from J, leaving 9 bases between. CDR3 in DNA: TGTGCCAGCTCACCACGACAGGACACCTACGAGCAGTACTTC. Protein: CASSPRQDTYEQYF. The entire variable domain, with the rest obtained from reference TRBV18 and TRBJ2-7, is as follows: NAGVMQNPRHLVRRRGQEARLRCSPMKGHSHVYWYRQLPEEGLKFMVYLQKENIIDESGMPKERFSAEFPKEGPSILRIQQVVRGDSAAYFCASSPRQDTYEQYFGPGTRLTVT.

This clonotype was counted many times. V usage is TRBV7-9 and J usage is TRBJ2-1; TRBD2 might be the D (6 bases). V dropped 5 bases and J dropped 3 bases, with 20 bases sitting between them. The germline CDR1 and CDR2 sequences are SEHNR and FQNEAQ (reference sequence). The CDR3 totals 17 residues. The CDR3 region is CASSPRLRVSGYNEQFF. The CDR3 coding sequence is TGTGCCAGCAGCCCTAGACTTCGTGTTAGCGGCTACAATGAGCAGTTCTTC.

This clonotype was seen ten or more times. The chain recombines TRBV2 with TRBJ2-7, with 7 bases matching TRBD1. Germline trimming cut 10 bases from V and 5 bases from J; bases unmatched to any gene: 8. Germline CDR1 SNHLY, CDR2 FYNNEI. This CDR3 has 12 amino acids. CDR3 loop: CATHRGRNEQYF. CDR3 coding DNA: TGTGCCACCCACAGGGGACGAAACGAGCAGTACTTC.

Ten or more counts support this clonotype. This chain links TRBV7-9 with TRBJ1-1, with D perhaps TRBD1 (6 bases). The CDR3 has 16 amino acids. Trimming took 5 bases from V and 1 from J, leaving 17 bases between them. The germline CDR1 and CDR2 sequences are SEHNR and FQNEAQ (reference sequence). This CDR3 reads CASSPGTGHKNTEAFF. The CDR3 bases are TGTGCCAGCAGCCCGGGTACGGGACACAAGAACACTGAAGCTTTCTTT.

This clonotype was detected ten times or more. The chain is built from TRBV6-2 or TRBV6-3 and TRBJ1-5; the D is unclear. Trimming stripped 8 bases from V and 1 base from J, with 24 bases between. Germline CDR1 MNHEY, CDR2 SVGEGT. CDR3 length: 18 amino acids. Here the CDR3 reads CASRAKYRDFISNQPQHF. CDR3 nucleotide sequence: TGTGCCAGCCGGGCCAAGTATCGGGATTTTATCAGCAATCAGCCCCAGCATTTT.

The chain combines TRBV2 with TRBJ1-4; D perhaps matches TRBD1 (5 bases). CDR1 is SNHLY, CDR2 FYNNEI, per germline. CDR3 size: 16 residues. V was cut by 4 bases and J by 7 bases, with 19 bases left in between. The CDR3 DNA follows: TGTGCCAGCAGTGCCAGGACGAGGGGATCGGGTGAAAAACTGTTTTTT. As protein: CASSARTRGSGEKLFF.

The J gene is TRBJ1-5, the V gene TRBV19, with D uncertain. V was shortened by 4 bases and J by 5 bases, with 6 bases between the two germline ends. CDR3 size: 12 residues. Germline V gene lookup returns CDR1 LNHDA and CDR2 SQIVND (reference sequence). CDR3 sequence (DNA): TGTGCCAGTAGTACTCAGTATCAGCCCCAGCATTTT. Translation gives CASSTQYQPQHF. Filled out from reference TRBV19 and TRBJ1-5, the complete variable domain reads DGGITQSPKYLFRKEGQNVTLSCEQNLNHDAMYWYRQDPGQGLRLIYYSQIVNDFQKGDIAEGYSVSREKKESFPLTVTSAQKNPTAFYLCASSTQYQPQHFGDGTRLSIL.

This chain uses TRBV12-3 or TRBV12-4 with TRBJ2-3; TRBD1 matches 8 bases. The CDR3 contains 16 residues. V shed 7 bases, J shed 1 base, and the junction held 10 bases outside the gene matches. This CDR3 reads CASTPGQGGGTDTQYF. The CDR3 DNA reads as TGTGCCAGCACCCCCGGACAGGGCGGTGGCACAGATACGCAGTATTTT.

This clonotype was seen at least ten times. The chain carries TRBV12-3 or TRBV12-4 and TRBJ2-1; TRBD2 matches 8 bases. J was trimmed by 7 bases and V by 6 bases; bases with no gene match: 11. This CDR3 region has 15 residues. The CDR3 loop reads CASRLSGAGGNEQFF. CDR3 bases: TGTGCCAGCAGGCTATCCGGGGCGGGAGGTAATGAGCAGTTCTTC.